The 21 T cell receptor beta chains below were found in one sample sequenced in a study of beta chain features in type 1 diabetes. Findings and limits, study-wide: In all four CD4+ subsets, TCRB CDR3 length was significantly, moderately reduced in type 1 diabetes.

These TCRs are of unknown antigen specificity. Of the isolated RNA, all was reverse transcribed, and so the sequenced material was expressed TCRB transcripts. Libraries were prepared by immunoSEQ multiplex PCR; TCRdb keeps only in-frame clonotypes and omits some of them. The data hold roughly 160,000 clones, with around 7.8% observed a single time. The sequencing input was central memory CD4+ T cells from blood. These receptors were taken from a woman aged 35 to 49 with type 1 diabetes.

Only a few counts were recorded for this clone. CDR3 bases: TGTGCCAGCAGTACAACAGGGGTTTGGAACACTGAAGCTTTCTTT. This translates into CASSTTGVWNTEAFF. The chain uses TRBV6-5 and TRBJ1-1, with TRBD1 identical over 7 bases. Germline V gives CDR1 MNHEY, CDR2 SVGAGI. This CDR3 is built from 15 residues. V trimming: 5 bases; J trimming: 1 base; junction bases outside the gene matches: 7.

The chain employs TRBV30 and TRBJ1-4, with D possibly being TRBD1 (6 bases). Germline-derived CDR1 and CDR2 are GTSNPN and SVGIG (reference sequence). V lost 0 bases to trimming and J lost 7 bases, with 15 bases between them. The CDR3 sequence is 15 residues long. The CDR3 nucleotides are TGTGCCTGGAGTGTACCGTCAGGACAGATTGAAAAACTGTTTTTT. It codes for CAWSVPSGQIEKLFF.

The CDR3 DNA sequence: TGTGCCAGCAGCCACCCGAGGCTAGCGGGAGTCGGTGAGCAGTTCTTC. Amino acids: CASSHPRLAGVGEQFF. This chain links TRBV9 with TRBJ2-1; TRBD2 matches at 10 bases. The CDR3 runs 16 residues. Germline V gene data show CDR1 as SGDLS and CDR2 as YYNGEE. Trimming cost V 4 bases and J 9 bases; bases outside gene matches: 13.

Details on this clone: Other DNA sequences in the sample encode the same CDR3. The gene calls are TRBV18 and TRBJ2-7; D is perhaps TRBD2 (6 bases). This CDR3 has 13 residues. Germline CDR1 reads KGHSH; CDR2 reads LQKENI. Trimming pared 3 bases from V and 2 bases from J, leaving 8 bases between. CDR3 in amino acids: CASSPTGAYEQYF. The CDR3 DNA reads TGTGCCAGCTCACCCACGGGGGCCTACGAGCAGTACTTC.

The gene calls are TRBV5-4 and TRBJ1-2; tentatively, D is TRBD1 (6 bases). CDR3 length: 16 amino acids. CDR1 is SGHNT and CDR2 is YYREEE in the germline V gene (reference sequence). The V and J ends lost 5 bases and 4 bases respectively, with 21 bases between them. As DNA, the CDR3 is TGTGCCAGCAGTCCAGGGGATAGGACGCAGACCTATGGCTACACCTTC. Translated: CASSPGDRTQTYGYTF.

This clone has more than one count but fewer than ten. V gene TRBV5-1 combines with J gene TRBJ2-3; the match to TRBD2 covers 14 bases. CDR1 is SGHRS and CDR2 is YFSETQ in the germline V gene. The trim removed 2 bases at V and 0 bases at J, leaving 8 bases unmatched. The length of the CDR3 is 19 residues. CDR3 nucleotides: TGCGCCAGCAGCTTCACCGGGACTAGCGGGGGAGTAAGCACAGATACGCAGTATTTT. Amino acid sequence: CASSFTGTSGGVSTDTQYF.

This clone has just a few counts. Within the sample, other DNA sequences also encode this same CDR3. CDR3 sequence (DNA): TGTGCCAGCAGTTCGGGACAGGGGACCGGGGAGCTGTTTTTT. Translated: CASSSGQGTGELFF. The rearrangement joins TRBV28 to TRBJ2-2; TRBD1 aligns across 10 bases. CDR3 length equals 14 residues. Unmatched junction bases numbered 1, after V lost 4 bases and J lost 5 bases. Germline loops: CDR1 MDHEN, CDR2 SYDVKM.

The CDR3 sequence: CASSGGQGRSEQYF. In DNA, the CDR3 is TGTGCCAGCAGTGGGGGACAGGGGAGAAGCGAGCAGTACTTC. The chain employs TRBV6-1 and TRBJ2-7; TRBD1 agrees at 10 bases. CDR3 length: 14 residues. With 4 bases clipped from V and 6 bases from J, the junction kept 6 bases outside the gene matches. Germline values: CDR1 MNHNS, CDR2 SASEGT.

This clone has more than one count but fewer than ten. This rearrangement joins TRBV5-4 to TRBJ2-3; possible D gene TRBD2, 5 bases. V was trimmed by 2 bases and J by 2 bases, leaving 15 bases between them. The germline V gene encodes CDR1 SGHNT and CDR2 YYREEE (reference sequence). CDR3 length: 16 residues. CDR3 in DNA: TGTGCCAGCAGCTTCGGGATCGGGCGGACCACAGATACGCAGTATTTT. Translation: CASSFGIGRTTDTQYF.

This clone appeared a few times. The chain couples TRBV29-1 to TRBJ1-1; a weak D match, TRBD1 (6 bases). V was cut by 7 bases and J by 4 bases, with 16 bases left in between. Germline V gene lookup returns CDR1 SQVTM and CDR2 ANQGSEA. The CDR3 runs 13 residues. CDR3 loop: CSGITGRGTEAFF. The CDR3 nucleotides read TGCAGCGGGATCACAGGGAGGGGCACTGAAGCTTTCTTT. The full variable domain, its missing parts supplied by reference TRBV29-1 and TRBJ1-1, is SAVISQKPSRDICQRGTSLTIQCQVDSQVTMMFWYRQQPGQSLTLIATANQGSEATYESGFVIDKFPISRPNLTFSTLTVSNMSPEDSSIYLCSGITGRGTEAFFGQGTRLTVV.

The sample holds a few counts of this clone. The chain has TRBV5-1 and TRBJ2-7; 7 bases align to TRBD1. Germline CDR1 is SGHRS and CDR2 is YFSETQ. Unmatched junction bases numbered 5, after V lost 1 base and J lost 1 base. The CDR3 is 15 residues long. Here the CDR3 reads CASSLRQGSSYEQYF. The CDR3 coding sequence is TGCGCCAGCAGCTTGAGACAGGGATCTTCCTACGAGCAGTACTTC.

The chain joins TRBV9 to TRBJ2-7; the match to TRBD2 covers 10 bases. CDR1 SGDLS and CDR2 YYNGEE come from the germline V gene. The CDR3 length is 16 residues. J gave up 3 bases and V 1 base, and 7 bases lay outside the gene matches. CDR3 nucleotide sequence: TGTGCCAGCAGCGTATTGTCTAGCGGGGGCCTCTACGAGCAGTACTTC. This translates into CASSVLSSGGLYEQYF.

This clone was found a few times. This chain links TRBV20-1 with TRBJ2-3, with a tentative D call TRBD2 (5 bases). The V and J ends lost 6 bases and 5 bases respectively, with 9 bases between them. The germline V gene encodes CDR1 DFQATT and CDR2 SNEGSKA (reference sequence). This CDR3 has 11 residues. The CDR3 DNA sequence: TGCAGTGCACTAGACCTAGATACGCAGTATTTT. Translated: CSALDLDTQYF.

This chain joins TRBV9 and TRBJ2-2; tentatively, D is TRBD2 (5 bases). V shed 0 bases and J shed 6 bases, with 9 bases lying between them. The CDR3 is 14 residues long. Germline-derived CDR1 and CDR2 are SGDLS and YYNGEE. The CDR3 region is CASSVVPGSGELFF. The CDR3 nucleotides read TGTGCCAGCAGCGTAGTCCCGGGATCCGGGGAGCTGTTTTTT.

This chain connects TRBV19 to TRBJ2-5; TRBD1 aligns across 7 bases. V lost 5 bases to trimming and J lost 5 bases; unmatched junction nucleotides: 5. The CDR3 has 13 amino acids. Germline lookup yields CDR1 LNHDA and CDR2 SQIVND (reference sequence). In nucleotides, the CDR3 is TGTGCCAGTAGTCTTAACAGGGGTGAGACCCAGTACTTC. Its protein product is CASSLNRGETQYF.

In its sample, this clone was seen many times. This chain joins TRBV28 and TRBJ2-2, with TRBD2 matching over 7 bases. Germline loops: CDR1 MDHEN, CDR2 SYDVKM. The CDR3 consists of 15 residues. V lost 5 bases to trimming and J lost 3 bases; unmatched junction nucleotides: 6. The DNA of the CDR3 is TGTGCCAGCAGTCCGCGGGAGCGGCACACCGGGGAGCTGTTTTTT. Its translation is CASSPRERHTGELFF. The variable domain in full, completed from reference TRBV28 and TRBJ2-2, reads DVKVTQSSRYLVKRTGEKVFLECVQDMDHENMFWYRQDPGLGLRLIYFSYDVKMKEKGDIPEGYSVSREKKERFSLILESASTNQTSMYLCASSPRERHTGELFFGEGSRLTVL.

This clone was seen a few times. The chain is built from TRBV6-1 and TRBJ2-7; 7 positions agree with TRBD1. Germline CDR1 MNHNS, CDR2 SASEGT. This CDR3 has 14 residues. The V and J ends lost 0 bases and 9 bases, in that order; junction bases with no gene match: 8. In DNA, the CDR3 is TGTGCCAGCAGTGAAGCAGGGGGCGGTCTGATGCAGTACTTC. Residues: CASSEAGGGLMQYF.

J is TRBJ2-3 and V is TRBV7-9; D is unresolved. Germline values: CDR1 SEHNR, CDR2 FQNEAQ (reference sequence). CDR3 length: 13 amino acids. Trimming cost V 5 bases and J 0 bases, with 6 bases left between them. CDR3: CASSPGSTDTQYF. CDR3 coding DNA: TGTGCCAGCAGCCCCGGGAGCACAGATACGCAGTATTTT.

The rearrangement joins TRBV7-9 to TRBJ2-1; 8 bases agree with TRBD1. With 4 bases clipped from V and 5 bases from J, the junction kept 4 bases outside the gene matches. Germline V CDR1 and CDR2: SEHNR, FQNEAQ (reference sequence). The CDR3 is made up of 14 amino acids. The CDR3, as DNA: TGTGCCAGCAGCTCCCGGGACAGGCACAATGAGCAGTTCTTC. As protein: CASSSRDRHNEQFF.

This clone appeared a few times. J is TRBJ1-2 and V is TRBV11-2; tentative D call: TRBD1 (5 bases). The CDR3 is 16 amino acids. V lost 1 base, J lost 4 bases, and 16 bases lay in between. Germline V gene data show CDR1 as SGHAT and CDR2 as FQNNGV. The CDR3 DNA follows: TGTGCCAGCAGCTTAGGGGGCAGCTACTTCGTCTATGGCTACACCTTC. Protein sequence: CASSLGGSYFVYGYTF.

This chain uses TRBV27 with TRBJ2-2, with TRBD1 as a possible D gene (6 bases). The CDR3 runs to 15 residues. V lost 5 bases to trimming and J lost 7 bases, with 17 bases between them. Looked up from germline, CDR1 is MNHEY and CDR2 is SMNVEV (reference sequence). CDR3 sequence reads: CASSTDRTSVGELFF. The CDR3 region has the DNA TGTGCCAGCAGTACCGACAGGACCTCCGTCGGGGAGCTGTTTTTT.